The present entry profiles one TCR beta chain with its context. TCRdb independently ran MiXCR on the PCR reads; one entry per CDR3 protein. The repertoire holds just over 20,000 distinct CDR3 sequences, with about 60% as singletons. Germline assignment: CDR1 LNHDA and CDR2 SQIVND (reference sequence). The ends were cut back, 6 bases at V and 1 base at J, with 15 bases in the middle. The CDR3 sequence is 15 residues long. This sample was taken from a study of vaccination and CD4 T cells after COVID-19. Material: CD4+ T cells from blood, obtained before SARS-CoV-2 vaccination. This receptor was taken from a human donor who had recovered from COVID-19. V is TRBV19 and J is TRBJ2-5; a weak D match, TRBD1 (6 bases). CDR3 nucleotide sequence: TGTGCCAGTAGCCTGACAGGTAATGGCCAAGAGACCCAGTACTTC. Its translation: CASSLTGNGQETQYF.